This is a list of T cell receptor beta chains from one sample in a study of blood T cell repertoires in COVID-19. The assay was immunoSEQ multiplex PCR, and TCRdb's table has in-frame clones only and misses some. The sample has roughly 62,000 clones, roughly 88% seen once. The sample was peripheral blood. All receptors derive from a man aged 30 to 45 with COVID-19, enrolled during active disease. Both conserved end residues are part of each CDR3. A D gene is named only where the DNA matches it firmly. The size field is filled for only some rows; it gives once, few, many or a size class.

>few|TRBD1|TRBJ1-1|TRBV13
CASSNRGSVSTEAFF
TGTGCCAGCAGCAACAGGGGTTCAGTGTCCACTGAAGCTTTCTTT
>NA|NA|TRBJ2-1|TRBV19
CASSFLVWNEQFF
TGTGCCAGTAGTTTCCTAGTGTGGAATGAGCAGTTCTTC
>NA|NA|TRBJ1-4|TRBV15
CATSRVTGARSNEKLFF
TGTGCCACCAGCAGAGTGACAGGCGCCAGGTCTAATGAAAAACTGTTTTTT
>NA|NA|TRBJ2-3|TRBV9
CASSLRAGTDTQYF
TGTGCCAGCAGCCTAAGAGCGGGCACAGATACGCAGTATTTT
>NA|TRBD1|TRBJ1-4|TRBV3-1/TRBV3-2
CASSQNQGAKEKLFF
TGTGCCAGCAGCCAAAACCAGGGGGCCAAAGAAAAACTGTTTTTT
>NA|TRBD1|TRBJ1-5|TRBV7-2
CASSPSGGKQPQHF
TGTGCCAGCAGCCCCTCAGGGGGAAAGCAGCCCCAGCATTTT
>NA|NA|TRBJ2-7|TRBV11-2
CASSLIGSEQYF
TGTGCCAGCAGCTTAATCGGGAGTGAGCAGTACTTC
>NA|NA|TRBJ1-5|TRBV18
CASSRDYSNQPQHF
TGTGCCAGCTCGAGAGATTATAGCAATCAGCCCCAGCATTTT
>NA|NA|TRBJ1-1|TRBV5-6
CASSMEGVNTEAFF
TGTGCCAGCAGCATGGAGGGGGTGAACACTGAAGCTTTCTTT
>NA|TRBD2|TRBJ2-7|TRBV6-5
CAISTAGRSYEQYF
TGTGCCATCTCGACAGCGGGACGGTCCTACGAGCAGTACTTC
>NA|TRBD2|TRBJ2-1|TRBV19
CASSTRDYYNEQFF
TGTGCCAGTAGTACCCGGGACTACTACAATGAGCAGTTCTTC
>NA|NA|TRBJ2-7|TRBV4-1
CASSQDRDSGNYEQYF
TGCGCCAGCAGCCAAGATCGAGATAGCGGTAACTACGAGCAGTACTTC
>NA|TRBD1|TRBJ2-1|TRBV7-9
CASSLGYQYRGVNEQFF
TGTGCCAGCAGCTTAGGTTATCAATACAGGGGAGTCAATGAGCAGTTCTTC
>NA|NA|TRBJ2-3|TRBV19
CASSMGLGTDTQYF
TGTGCCAGTAGTATGGGACTCGGCACAGATACGCAGTATTTT
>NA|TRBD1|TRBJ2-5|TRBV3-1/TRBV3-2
CASSPRGQTEETQYF
TGTGCCAGCAGCCCCAGGGGACAGACCGAAGAGACCCAGTACTTC